The 11 T cell receptor beta chains below all came from one sample that was sequenced in a study of graft-versus-host responses after intestinal transplantation. Data came from immunoSEQ multiplex PCR; TCRdb stores just in-frame clones and leaves some out. This table holds about 20,000 clones, approximately 86% found once. The starting material was bone marrow, obtained approximately 120 days after transplant. Source of these receptors: a human patient who received an intestinal transplant, so some T cells may come from the graft donor.

The rearrangement links TRBV7-9 to TRBJ2-2, with D maybe TRBD2 (6 bases). CDR1 is SEHNR, CDR2 FQNEAQ, per germline (reference sequence). The length of the CDR3 is 16 residues. The V and J ends lost 4 bases and 5 bases respectively, with 17 bases between them. The CDR3 here is CASSSPRLEVTGELFF. CDR3 coding DNA: TGTGCCAGCAGCTCGCCGAGACTAGAAGTAACCGGGGAGCTGTTTTTT. Together with reference TRBV7-9 and TRBJ2-2, the CDR3 gives the full variable domain: DTGVSQNPRHKITKRGQNVTFRCDPISEHNRLYWYRQTLGQGPEFLTYFQNEAQLEKSRLLSDRFSAERPKGSFSTLEIQRTEQGDSAMYLCASSSPRLEVTGELFFGEGSRLTVL.

This chain uses TRBV12-5 with TRBJ1-2; no definite D call. The CDR3 extends over 16 amino acids. Germline CDR1 reads LGHNT; CDR2 reads FRNRAP. V was trimmed by 1 base and J by 4 bases, leaving 16 bases between them. Written as DNA, the CDR3 is TGTGCTAGTGGTTTGGGAGCGCTGACAATCGGCTATGGCTACACCTTC. It encodes CASGLGALTIGYGYTF. The full variable domain, its missing parts supplied by reference TRBV12-5 and TRBJ1-2, is DARVTQTPRHKVTEMGQEVTMRCQPILGHNTVFWYRQTMMQGLELLAYFRNRAPLDDSGMPKDRFSAEMPDATLATLKIQPSEPRDSAVYFCASGLGALTIGYGYTFGSGTRLTVV.

CDR3 region: CASSARLAGVLETQYF. The DNA for the CDR3 is TGTGCCAGCAGCGCCCGACTAGCGGGAGTTCTAGAGACCCAGTACTTC. The chain uses TRBV7-8 and TRBJ2-5, with 12 bases identical to TRBD2. Germline-derived CDR1 and CDR2 are SGHVS and FQNEAQ. The ends lost 5 bases at V and 4 bases at J; junction bases unmatched: 8. The CDR3 covers 16 residues.

The V and J genes are TRBV7-8 and TRBJ2-7; TRBD1 or TRBD2 may be the D gene (6 bases each). Germline V gives CDR1 SGHVS, CDR2 FQNEAQ. Trimming pared 0 bases from V and 6 bases from J, leaving 9 bases between. The CDR3 runs 13 residues. The CDR3 loop is CASSLARGAEQYF. The CDR3 DNA is TGTGCCAGCAGCTTAGCGAGGGGGGCCGAGCAGTACTTC.

This clone appeared a few times. The chain combines TRBV30 with TRBJ1-3; maybe TRBD1 (6 bases). The V gene lost 4 bases and the J gene lost 4 bases, with 14 bases spanning the gap. This CDR3 has 14 residues. CDR1 GTSNPN and CDR2 SVGIG come from the germline V gene (reference sequence). CDR3 protein: CAWMEGGIGNTIYF. CDR3 DNA sequence: TGTGCCTGGATGGAGGGGGGGATCGGAAACACCATATATTTT.

The chain joins TRBV5-8 to TRBJ1-3; D is possibly TRBD1 (5 bases). The CDR3 has 17 residues. V was shortened by 0 bases and J by 0 bases, with 13 bases between the two germline ends. Germline CDR1 is SGHTS and CDR2 is YDEGEE. The CDR3 region has the DNA TGTGCCAGCAGCTTGGATCGGGGACGGAGCTCTGGAAACACCATATATTTT. Amino acids: CASSLDRGRSSGNTIYF.

The rearrangement uses TRBV7-8 and TRBJ1-2; 8 bases agree with TRBD1. The CDR3 extends over 14 amino acids. V was pared by 5 bases and J by 4 bases, with 6 bases of the junction left unmatched. From germline, CDR1 is SGHVS and CDR2 FQNEAQ. The CDR3, as DNA: TGTGCCAGCAGCCCCCAGACAGGGGTCTATGGCTACACCTTC. Its protein is CASSPQTGVYGYTF.

This chain joins TRBV9 and TRBJ2-7, with D possibly being TRBD1 (6 bases). Trimming removed 4 bases from V and 3 bases from J, with 14 bases in between. The V gene's germline CDR1 is SGDLS and CDR2 YYNGEE. The CDR3 has 14 amino acids. The CDR3 loop reads CASSQGQSNYEQYF. The CDR3 region has the DNA TGTGCCAGCAGCCAAGGACAGTCAAACTACGAGCAGTACTTC.

The rearrangement links TRBV5-1 to TRBJ2-7; tentative D call: TRBD2 (6 bases). This CDR3 is 14 amino acids long. Germline loops: CDR1 SGHRS, CDR2 YFSETQ. Trimming removed 4 bases at V and 0 bases at J, with 11 bases between. In DNA form, the CDR3 reads TGCGCCAGCAGCGAGAGCGGGTACTCCTACGAGCAGTACTTC. Amino acids: CASSESGYSYEQYF.

This chain uses TRBV6-5 with TRBJ2-1, with D tentatively TRBD2 (5 bases). This CDR3 has 13 residues. Germline assignment: CDR1 MNHEY and CDR2 SVGAGI. V was cut by 0 bases and J by 8 bases, with 8 bases left in between. The CDR3 sequence is CASSYSGDYEQFF. Here the CDR3 DNA reads TGTGCCAGCAGTTACTCCGGGGATTATGAGCAGTTCTTC.

The J gene is TRBJ1-6, the V gene TRBV18; D unclear. The germline V gene encodes CDR1 KGHSH and CDR2 LQKENI. Trimming pared 5 bases from V and 7 bases from J, leaving 12 bases between. CDR3 size: 14 residues. CDR3 sequence: CASSGAEGNSPLHF. The CDR3 DNA follows: TGTGCCAGCTCAGGAGCCGAGGGCAATTCACCCCTCCACTTT.